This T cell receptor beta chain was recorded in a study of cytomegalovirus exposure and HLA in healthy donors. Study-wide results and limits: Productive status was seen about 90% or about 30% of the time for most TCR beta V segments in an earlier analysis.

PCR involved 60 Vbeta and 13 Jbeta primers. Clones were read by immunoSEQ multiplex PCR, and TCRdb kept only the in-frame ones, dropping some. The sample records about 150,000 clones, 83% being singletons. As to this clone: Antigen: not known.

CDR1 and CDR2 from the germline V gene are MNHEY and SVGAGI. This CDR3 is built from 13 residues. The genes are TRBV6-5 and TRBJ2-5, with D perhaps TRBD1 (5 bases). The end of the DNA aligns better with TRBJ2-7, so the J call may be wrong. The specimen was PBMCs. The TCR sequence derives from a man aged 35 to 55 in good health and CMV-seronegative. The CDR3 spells CASNTGLKDEQYF. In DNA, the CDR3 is TGTGCCAGCAATACAGGCCTGAAGGACGAGCAGTACTTC.